The 24 T cell receptor beta chains below were found in one sample sequenced in a study of molecular identifiers for immune sequencing clone quantification. TCRdb redid the calling of the PCR reads with MiXCR, one entry per CDR3 protein. The sample lists approximately 550,000 distinct CDR3 sequences, 25% seen once, with 0.7% to 0.9% in the top ten. The sequenced sample consisted of naive CD8+ T cells from blood, with Jurkat cell RNA spiked in. Regarding subset: FACS-sorted CD8+CD4-CCR7+CD45RA+ naive T cells. The receptors originated from a human donor in good health. Some libraries in this study had Jurkat cell RNA spiked in.

V gene TRBV14 combines with J gene TRBJ2-7; D possibly corresponds to TRBD2 (6 bases). Germline V gives CDR1 SGHDN, CDR2 FVKESK. This CDR3 comprises 16 residues. Deletions cut 5 bases from V and 4 bases from J, with 21 bases between. The CDR3 DNA is TGTGCCAGCAGCGAGGGACTTCTACCCACTTCTTACGAGCAGTACTTC. Protein product: CASSEGLLPTSYEQYF.

This clonotype was observed many times. Written as DNA, the CDR3 is TGTGCTAGTAGCCCGGGACCCATTTACGAGCAGTACTTC. As protein: CASSPGPIYEQYF. V usage is TRBV12-5 and J usage is TRBJ2-7; either TRBD1 or TRBD2 may supply D (5 bases each). CDR1 and CDR2 (germline): LGHNT, FRNRAP. The CDR3 spans 13 residues. The germline V and J ends were trimmed by 8 bases and 4 bases, with 15 bases remaining between them.

The chain uses TRBV7-9 and TRBJ2-3; D remains ambiguous. V was pared by 0 bases and J by 0 bases, with 10 bases between. Looked up from germline, CDR1 is SEHNR and CDR2 is FQNEAQ (reference sequence). The CDR3 totals 16 residues. The CDR3 nucleotides read TGTGCCAGCAGCTTAGCCCCCTACATTAGCACAGATACGCAGTATTTT. Amino acids: CASSLAPYISTDTQYF.

This clonotype was observed a handful of times. This may be a read error: a much more frequent sequence differs by one nucleotide. The rearrangement uses TRBV5-1 and TRBJ2-7, with D maybe TRBD1 (6 bases). Germline lookup yields CDR1 SGHRS and CDR2 YFSETQ. The CDR3 length is 14 residues. The CDR3 sequence: CASSSLGQGYDQYF. CDR3 bases: TGCGCCAGCAGCTCGCTGGGCCAGGGGTACGATCAGTACTTC.

In this sample, this clonotype turned up a few times. This chain links TRBV12-3 or TRBV12-4 with TRBJ2-5; 12 nucleotides agree with TRBD2. V was pared by 5 bases and J by 5 bases, with 6 bases of the junction left unmatched. CDR3 length: 15 amino acids. In DNA, the CDR3 is TGTGCCAGCAGTCCGACTAGCGGGAGTTCGGAGACCCAGTACTTC. Translating gives CASSPTSGSSETQYF.

This clonotype was seen a handful of times. The CDR3 loop is CASSLVGDPNQPQHF. CDR3 coding DNA: TGCGCCAGCAGCTTGGTAGGGGACCCCAATCAGCCCCAGCATTTT. This chain uses TRBV5-1 with TRBJ1-5, with D possibly matching TRBD1 (5 bases). The V and J ends lost 0 bases and 3 bases respectively, with 10 bases between them. CDR1 is SGHRS and CDR2 is YFSETQ in the germline V gene. The CDR3 runs to 15 residues.

Concerning this clonotype itself: This clone may be a read error of a much larger clone one base away. The chain joins TRBV7-9 to TRBJ2-7; possibly TRBD2 for D (5 bases). The germline V gene encodes CDR1 SEHNR and CDR2 FQNEAQ (reference sequence). V lost 5 bases and J 6 bases, leaving 14 bases between the germline ends. The CDR3 is made up of 13 amino acids. CDR3 DNA: TGTGCCAGCAGCCCCAAGCGGAATGGCGAGCAGTACTTC. The encoded protein is CASSPKRNGEQYF.

There are many counts of this clonotype. V is TRBV29-1 and J is TRBJ2-7; D gene uncertain. Germline lookup yields CDR1 SQVTM and CDR2 ANQGSEA. Deletions cut 1 base from V and 2 bases from J, with 12 bases between. The CDR3 consists of 14 residues. The CDR3 loop is CSVEGGGTAYEQYF. CDR3 bases: TGCAGCGTTGAAGGAGGCGGTACTGCCTACGAGCAGTACTTC.

The table lists this clonotype with a few counts. The chain employs TRBV5-6 and TRBJ1-1; D is unresolved. Germline lookup yields CDR1 SGHDT and CDR2 YYEEEE. The CDR3 totals 12 residues. Trimming removed 2 bases from V and 7 bases from J, with 9 bases in between. CDR3 DNA sequence: TGTGCCAGCAGCTTTGATTTGGATGAAGCTTTCTTT. Translating it yields CASSFDLDEAFF.

The sample holds a few counts of this clonotype. The rearrangement joins TRBV29-1 to TRBJ2-1, with a possible D match to TRBD2 (6 bases). The V and J ends lost 3 bases and 0 bases respectively, with 15 bases between them. Germline V gene sequence: CDR1 SQVTM, CDR2 ANQGSEA. The CDR3 totals 16 residues. The CDR3 spells CSVEVGGLSSYNEQFF. DNA for the CDR3: TGCAGCGTTGAGGTTGGGGGGTTGAGCTCCTACAATGAGCAGTTCTTC.

This clonotype was counted between two and nine times. J is TRBJ2-2 and V is TRBV12-3 or TRBV12-4; D uncertain. The CDR3 covers 12 residues. Deletions cut 8 bases from V and 5 bases from J, with 9 bases between. The CDR3 sequence is CASPTRTGELFF. For the CDR3, the DNA is TGTGCCAGCCCCACGCGAACCGGGGAGCTGTTTTTT.

In the case of this clonotype: This may arise from a read error, as a much more abundant clone is one base away. The chain links TRBV5-1 to TRBJ1-1; 7 bases are shared with TRBD1. The CDR3 contains 15 residues. Per germline, CDR1 SGHRS and CDR2 YFSETQ. Trimming cost V 6 bases and J 7 bases; bases outside gene matches: 15. DNA of the CDR3: TGCGCCAGCACCACTCCTAGGCAGGGACAGAGTGAAGCTTTCTTT. Translation gives CASTTPRQGQSEAFF.

The chain couples TRBV7-9 to TRBJ2-7; D uncertain. Germline CDR1 and CDR2: SEHNR and FQNEAQ (reference sequence). Trimming cost V 5 bases and J 4 bases, with 12 bases left between them. This CDR3 is built from 13 residues. This CDR3 is CASSGSTVYEQYF. In DNA form, the CDR3 reads TGTGCCAGCAGCGGCTCCACAGTTTACGAGCAGTACTTC. Drawing the rest from reference TRBV7-9 and TRBJ2-7, the complete variable domain is DTGVSQNPRHKITKRGQNVTFRCDPISEHNRLYWYRQTLGQGPEFLTYFQNEAQLEKSRLLSDRFSAERPKGSFSTLEIQRTEQGDSAMYLCASSGSTVYEQYFGPGTRLTVT.

This clonotype was observed at least ten times. The chain has TRBV12-5 and TRBJ1-5; D unclear. The CDR3 is 13 residues long. From germline, CDR1 is LGHNT and CDR2 FRNRAP. V was clipped by 6 bases and J by 0 bases, with 6 bases between them. CDR3 sequence reads: CASGIDSNQPQHF. In DNA, the CDR3 is TGTGCTAGTGGAATAGATAGCAATCAGCCCCAGCATTTT.

This clonotype was counted only a few times. The genes are TRBV3-1 and TRBJ2-5, with 15 bases that match TRBD2. CDR3 length: 16 residues. V trimming: 8 bases; J trimming: 3 bases; junction bases outside the gene matches: 7. The V gene's germline CDR1 is LGHDT and CDR2 YNNKEL (reference sequence). The CDR3 DNA reads as TGTGCCAGCCGGACTAGCGGGAGGGCCGAGGAAGAGACCCAGTACTTC. It yields the protein CASRTSGRAEEETQYF.

This clonotype has only a few counts. No conserved phenylalanine or tryptophan is present at the end of the CDR3, so a read error is the likely explanation. V gene TRBV7-9 combines with J gene TRBJ2-5; D is undetermined. CDR3 size: 12 residues. Germline values: CDR1 SEHNR, CDR2 FQNEAQ (reference sequence). V shed 4 bases and J shed 5 bases, with 8 bases lying between them. The CDR3 region has the DNA TGTGCCAGCAGCTCAGTTACGGAGACCCAGTACTCC. Protein product: CASSSVTETQYS.

The sample holds one count of this clonotype. A read error may be the cause here, since a much bigger clone is one base away. The conserved phenylalanine or tryptophan normally closing the CDR3 is absent here, so this likely arose from a read error. The chain joins TRBV7-6 to TRBJ2-7; weak D call: TRBD1 (6 bases). The CDR3 contains 16 residues. The V end lost 1 base, the J end lost 5 bases, and 18 bases lay between the germline ends. CDR1 and CDR2 (germline): SGHVS, FNYEAQ. CDR3 nucleotide sequence: TGTGCCAGCAGCTTAGGTCAGGTACGCTCAGGGGACGAGCAGTACCTC. This encodes CASSLGQVRSGDEQYL.

This clonotype was observed at least ten times. The rearrangement uses TRBV6-5 and TRBJ1-1, with 7 bases aligning to TRBD1. Germline loops: CDR1 MNHEY, CDR2 SVGAGI. The CDR3 contains 14 residues. V shed 5 bases and J 3 bases; nucleotides not matched to a gene: 6. This chain's CDR3 is CASSRQGYHTEAFF. The CDR3 nucleotides are TGTGCCAGCAGTCGACAGGGATATCACACTGAAGCTTTCTTT.

This clonotype has a single count. The germline gene is not matched at one end of the junction; a read error may be the cause. The CDR3, as DNA: TGTGCCAACAGTTACTATGGTGGGGCACTGGACGAGCAGTACTTC. Its translation is CANSYYGGALDEQYF. The chain employs TRBV6-5 and TRBJ2-7; D is perhaps TRBD1 (5 bases). This CDR3 is 15 amino acids long. Germline loops: CDR1 MNHEY, CDR2 SVGAGI.

CDR3 DNA: TGTGCCAGTAGTATATTACGACCCCAGGACGGGGAGCTGTTTTTT. This gives the protein CASSILRPQDGELFF. The J gene is TRBJ2-2, the V gene TRBV19; D remains unclear. The V end was cut by 2 bases, the J end by 7 bases, with 14 bases between. The CDR3 consists of 15 residues. Germline CDR1 is LNHDA and CDR2 is SQIVND (reference sequence).

About this clonotype: A much larger clone sits a single nucleotide away, making a read error possible. CDR3 sequence (DNA): TGCGCCAGCAGCCCGGACGCAGCGAGGGGCAGTCAGCCCCAGCATTTT. It encodes CASSPDAARGSQPQHF. The chain employs TRBV5-1 and TRBJ1-5; perhaps TRBD1 as D (5 bases). Germline lookup yields CDR1 SGHRS and CDR2 YFSETQ. CDR3 length equals 16 residues. V shed 4 bases and J shed 6 bases, with 20 bases lying between them.

The chain combines TRBV7-2 with TRBJ1-1; D gene uncertain. Germline assignment: CDR1 SGHTA and CDR2 FQGNSA. Trimming removed 5 bases from V and 0 bases from J, with 10 bases in between. The CDR3 runs to 14 residues. The CDR3 loop is CASSGSDLNTEAFF. The CDR3, as DNA: TGTGCCAGCAGCGGATCGGACCTGAACACTGAAGCTTTCTTT.

The chain is built from TRBV2 and TRBJ2-7, with TRBD2 matching over 8 bases. Germline assignment: CDR1 SNHLY and CDR2 FYNNEI. The CDR3 has 15 residues. The V segment lost 8 bases and the J segment 6 bases; nucleotides outside the gene matches: 15. The CDR3 here is CASPSGGATGGEQYF. In nucleotides, the CDR3 is TGTGCCAGCCCTTCCGGGGGGGCTACCGGGGGCGAGCAGTACTTC.

This clonotype was seen many times. The chain has TRBV6-2 or TRBV6-3 and TRBJ2-1; the match to TRBD2 covers 11 bases. Germline CDR1 and CDR2: MNHEY and SVGEGT. Losses at the gene ends were 4 bases for V and 8 bases for J; bases not matched to a gene: 4. The length of the CDR3 is 14 residues. CDR3 in DNA: TGTGCCAGCAGTTCTACTAGCGGGGGCGATGAGCAGTTCTTC. Protein: CASSSTSGGDEQFF.